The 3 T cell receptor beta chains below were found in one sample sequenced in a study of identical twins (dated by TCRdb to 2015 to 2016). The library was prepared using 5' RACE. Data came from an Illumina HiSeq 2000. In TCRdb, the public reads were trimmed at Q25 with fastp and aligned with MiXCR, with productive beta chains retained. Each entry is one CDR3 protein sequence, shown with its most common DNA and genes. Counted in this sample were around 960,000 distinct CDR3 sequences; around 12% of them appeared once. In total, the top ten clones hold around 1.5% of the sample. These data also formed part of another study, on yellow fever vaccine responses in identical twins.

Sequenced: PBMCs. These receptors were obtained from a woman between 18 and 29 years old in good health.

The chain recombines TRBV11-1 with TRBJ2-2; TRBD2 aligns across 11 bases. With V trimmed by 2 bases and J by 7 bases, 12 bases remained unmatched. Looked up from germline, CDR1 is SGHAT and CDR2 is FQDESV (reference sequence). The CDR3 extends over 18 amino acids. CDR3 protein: CASSLSQLAGVRGGELFF. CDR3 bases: TGTGCCAGCAGCTTATCTCAACTAGCGGGAGTCAGAGGCGGGGAGCTGTTTTTT.

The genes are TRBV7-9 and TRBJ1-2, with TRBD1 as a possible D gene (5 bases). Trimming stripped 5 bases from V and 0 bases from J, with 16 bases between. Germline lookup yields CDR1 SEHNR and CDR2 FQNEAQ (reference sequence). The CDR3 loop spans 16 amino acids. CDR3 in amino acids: CASSPRDSLTNYGYTF. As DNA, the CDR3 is TGTGCCAGCAGCCCGCGAGACAGCCTTACTAACTATGGCTACACCTTC.

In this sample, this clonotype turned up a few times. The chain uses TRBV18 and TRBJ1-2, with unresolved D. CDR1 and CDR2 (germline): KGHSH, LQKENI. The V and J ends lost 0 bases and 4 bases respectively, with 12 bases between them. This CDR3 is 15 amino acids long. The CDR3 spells CASSPPPQIIYGYTF. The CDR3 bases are TGTGCCAGCTCACCACCCCCACAGATAATCTATGGCTACACCTTC.